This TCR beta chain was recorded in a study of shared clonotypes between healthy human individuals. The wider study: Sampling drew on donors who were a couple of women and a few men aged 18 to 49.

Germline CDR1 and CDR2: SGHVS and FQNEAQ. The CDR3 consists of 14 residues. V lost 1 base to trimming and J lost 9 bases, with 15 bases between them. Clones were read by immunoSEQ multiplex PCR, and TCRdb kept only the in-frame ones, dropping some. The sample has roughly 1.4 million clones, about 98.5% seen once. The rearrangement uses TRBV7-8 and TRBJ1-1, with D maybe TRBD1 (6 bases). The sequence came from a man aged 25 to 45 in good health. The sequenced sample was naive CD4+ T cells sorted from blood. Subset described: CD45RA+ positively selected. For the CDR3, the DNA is TGTGCCAGCAGCTTAGAGAGCGGGAGGGGGAAAGCTTTCTTT. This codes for CASSLESGRGKAFF.